The subject of this entry is one T cell receptor (beta chain). The record originates from a study of blood T cell repertoires in COVID-19. Germline V gives CDR1 MDHEN, CDR2 SYDVKM. V lost 4 bases to trimming and J lost 1 base, with 10 bases between them. The length of the CDR3 is 14 residues. TCRdb's copy holds only in-frame clones and misses some; the assay was immunoSEQ multiplex PCR. The profile shows over 200,000 clones, more than 70% of them singletons. The chain combines TRBV28 with TRBJ1-2, with D maybe TRBD1 (6 bases). The clonotype was recovered from a woman aged 60 to 75 with acute or convalescent COVID-19. Material for sequencing was peripheral blood. The CDR3: CASSYGTNNYGYTF. DNA of the CDR3: TGTGCCAGCAGTTATGGGACAAATAACTATGGCTACACCTTC.